This T cell receptor beta chain derives from a study of human T cells and chemical hapten exposure. CDR3 length: 16 residues. V gave up 2 bases and J gave up 4 bases; unmatched junction bases: 4. The germline V gene encodes CDR1 MGHRA and CDR2 YSYEKL. Noted time point: patch test 1, 2 weeks after DPC sensitization. Treatment reported: therapeutic diphenylcyclopropenone sensitization with weekly scalp DPC. Alopecia patients, 18 to 70 years old and DPC-suitable, served as donors. MiXCR, applied by TCRdb to the RACE reads, yields one record per CDR3 protein. Among approximately 400,000 distinct CDR3 sequences listed, approximately 5% were seen once. This clonotype has a handful of counts.

The TCR was taken from a woman aged 50 to 65 with alopecia areata. Some clones in this sample may be carry-over from other donors' samples. The J gene is TRBJ1-6, the V gene TRBV4-1, with TRBD1 matching 8 bases. Sequenced material: whole blood, taken in connection with sensitization to the hapten diphenylcyclopropenone (DPC). The CDR3 DNA reads TGCGCCAGCAGCCAACCCCGGGACAGGTATAATTCACCCCTCCACTTT. It encodes CASSQPRDRYNSPLHF.